This TCR beta chain was identified in a study of blood T cell repertoires in COVID-19. Study background: The origin of the acute and convalescent COVID-19 samples was the United States, Italy and Spain.

TCRdb's copy holds only in-frame clones and misses some; the assay was immunoSEQ multiplex PCR. The sample shows 180,000 or so clones, 80% to 90% of them seen only once. Between the trimmed V and J ends, which lost 5 bases and 4 bases, there was a span of 17 bases. The length of the CDR3 is 16 residues. Germline-derived CDR1 and CDR2 are LNHNV and YYDKDF (reference sequence). The chain couples TRBV15 to TRBJ1-4; possible D gene TRBD1, 5 bases. Sequenced input: peripheral blood. The receptor was derived from a man between 60 and 70 years old with acute or convalescent COVID-19. CDR3 amino acids: CATSPSRGGFNEKLFF. CDR3 DNA: TGTGCCACCAGCCCCTCCCGGGGGGGGTTTAATGAAAAACTGTTTTTT. The full variable domain, its missing parts supplied by reference TRBV15 and TRBJ1-4, is DAMVIQNPRYQVTQFGKPVTLSCSQTLNHNVMYWYQQKSSQAPKLLFHYYDKDFNNEADTPDNFQSRRPNTSFCFLDIRSPGLGDTAMYLCATSPSRGGFNEKLFFGSGTQLSVL.